This TCR beta chain was captured in a study of T cell changes during pregnancy in multiple sclerosis. In germline, CDR1 is MRHNA, CDR2 SNTAGT. This CDR3 is built from 15 residues. V was cut by 7 bases and J by 0 bases, with 14 bases left in between. The repertoire was sequenced with immunoSEQ multiplex PCR; TCRdb's copy has only in-frame clones and lacks some. The data hold 55,000 to 80,000 clones, with 94% observed a single time. The chain has TRBV6-4 and TRBJ2-3, with no clear D. This TCR came from a female donor with multiple sclerosis, enrolled in a pregnancy study. The material was peripheral blood, obtained in the third trimester of pregnancy. Written as DNA, the CDR3 is TGTGCCAGCACCCCCGAGGCCGCGAGCACAGATACGCAGTATTTT. It specifies CASTPEAASTDTQYF.